Each of the 14 T cell receptor beta chains below was sequenced from the same sample in a study of shared clonotypes between healthy human individuals. TCRdb's table, derived via immunoSEQ multiplex PCR, lists solely in-frame clones and lacks some. The sample shows just over 2,000,000 clones, about 95% of them seen only once. Naive-designated CD8 cells lacked CD45RO, were positively enriched for CCR7, and omitted terminally differentiated effector memory CD45RA+ cells. The sample taken for sequencing was naive CD8+ T cells sorted from blood. The receptor set was obtained from a man younger than 30 in good health.

V is TRBV27 and J is TRBJ1-1; 9 nucleotides line up with TRBD1. V lost 3 bases, J lost 0 bases, and 8 bases stayed unmatched. CDR1 is MNHEY, CDR2 SMNVEV, per germline (reference sequence). The CDR3 covers 17 residues. The CDR3 here is CASSFGPGQGMNTEAFF. CDR3 nucleotide sequence: TGTGCCAGCAGTTTTGGCCCCGGACAGGGGATGAACACTGAAGCTTTCTTT.

CDR3 nucleotides: TGTGCCAGCAGCCTTTTTATGGGGGACGGCTACACCTTC. Protein: CASSLFMGDGYTF. The chain has TRBV7-3 and TRBJ1-2; D perhaps matches TRBD1 (5 bases). With 5 bases removed from V and 8 bases from J, the gap between germline ends came to 15 bases. Germline CDR1 SGHTA, CDR2 FQGTGA. The CDR3 sequence is 13 residues long.

The chain links TRBV19 to TRBJ1-1, with D perhaps matching TRBD1 (5 bases). The CDR3 covers 13 residues. Germline CDR1 reads LNHDA; CDR2 reads SQIVND (reference sequence). The V and J ends lost 7 bases and 3 bases respectively, with 12 bases between them. CDR3 loop: CASMGGLYTEAFF. CDR3 coding DNA: TGTGCCAGTATGGGGGGTCTGTACACTGAAGCTTTCTTT.

A few counts support this clone. The gene calls are TRBV7-2 and TRBJ1-4; 9 nucleotides align to TRBD1. CDR1 and CDR2 from the germline V gene are SGHTA and FQGNSA. V dropped 5 bases and J dropped 6; count of bases not matched to a gene: 10. The CDR3 is 16 amino acids. Here the CDR3 DNA reads TGTGCCAGCAGCGCCGAACAGGGGGCGATAGATGAAAAACTGTTTTTT. This gives the protein CASSAEQGAIDEKLFF.

This chain connects TRBV4-1 to TRBJ1-4, with TRBD1 matching over 9 bases. The germline CDR1 and CDR2 sequences are MGHRA and YSYEKL. This CDR3 region has 17 residues. The junction had 11 bases not matched to a gene; V was cut back by 7 bases and J by 2 bases. Written as DNA, the CDR3 is TGCGCCAGCATCCTAAGTCCCGGGACAGGGACTAATGAAAAACTGTTTTTT. This sequence encodes CASILSPGTGTNEKLFF.

The V and J genes are TRBV30 and TRBJ1-2; D unresolved. CDR1 and CDR2 (germline): GTSNPN, SVGIG (reference sequence). CDR3 size: 15 residues. V lost 4 bases to trimming and J lost 2 bases, with 17 bases between them. This CDR3 reads CAWISTTAANYGYTF. The CDR3 coding sequence is TGTGCCTGGATTTCCACGACGGCGGCCAACTATGGCTACACCTTC.

The V call is TRBV9, the J call TRBJ1-3; 7 nucleotides agree with TRBD1. V was clipped by 4 bases and J by 7 bases; unmatched bases: 8. CDR3 length equals 14 residues. The germline gives CDR1 SGDLS, CDR2 YYNGEE. The CDR3 nucleotides read TGTGCCAGCAGCCCCACAAGGGGGCCGAACACCATATATTTT. Its protein is CASSPTRGPNTIYF.

V gene TRBV7-6 combines with J gene TRBJ2-6, with D perhaps matching TRBD1 (5 bases). V was trimmed by 5 bases and J by 0 bases, leaving 11 bases between them. The CDR3 spans 16 residues. The germline gives CDR1 SGHVS, CDR2 FNYEAQ. The CDR3 DNA reads TGTGCCAGCAGCCCATCGACAGTCTCTGGGGCCAACGTCCTGACTTTC. Its translation is CASSPSTVSGANVLTF.

CDR3 nucleotide sequence: TGTGCCAGCAGCACCCCGGGACAGGTTCTCCGAGGGCAGTACTTC. This codes for CASSTPGQVLRGQYF. V and J are TRBV11-2 and TRBJ2-7, with TRBD1 matching over 8 bases. Losses at the gene ends were 5 bases for V and 9 bases for J; bases not matched to a gene: 15. Germline CDR1 SGHAT, CDR2 FQNNGV. CDR3 length: 15 amino acids.

The rearrangement joins TRBV25-1 to TRBJ1-2; maybe TRBD1 (5 bases). Trimming pared 7 bases from V and 1 base from J, leaving 16 bases between. Germline lookup yields CDR1 MGHDK and CDR2 SYGVNS. The CDR3 spans 15 residues. The chain's CDR3 is CASIGPQGDNYGYTF. CDR3 nucleotides: TGTGCCAGCATCGGCCCGCAGGGCGATAACTATGGCTACACCTTC.

The V and J genes are TRBV27 and TRBJ1-1; D unresolved. The CDR3 is made up of 16 amino acids. Germline V gene lookup returns CDR1 MNHEY and CDR2 SMNVEV (reference sequence). With 5 bases removed from V and 0 bases from J, the gap between germline ends came to 16 bases. CDR3 in DNA: TGTGCCAGCAGTCCGTCGGACGGAGAGCTGAACACTGAAGCTTTCTTT. This encodes CASSPSDGELNTEAFF.

V usage is TRBV18 and J usage is TRBJ2-7; the match to TRBD2 covers 9 bases. V was clipped by 3 bases and J by 6 bases; unmatched bases: 15. The CDR3 has 17 residues. Germline V gene data show CDR1 as KGHSH and CDR2 as LQKENI. CDR3 sequence reads: CASSPLSQREALLEQYF. The CDR3 region has the DNA TGTGCCAGCTCACCTCTATCCCAGCGGGAGGCCCTACTCGAGCAGTACTTC.

The CDR3 DNA reads as TGTGCCAGTAGTATAGATTTTTTGGCAGAGAACGGCAATCAGCCCCAGCATTTT. Protein sequence: CASSIDFLAENGNQPQHF. The V and J genes are TRBV19 and TRBJ1-5; D gene uncertain. CDR1 and CDR2 (germline): LNHDA, SQIVND (reference sequence). The length of the CDR3 is 18 residues. The V end was cut by 0 bases, the J end by 2 bases, with 17 bases between. Filled out from reference TRBV19 and TRBJ1-5, the complete variable domain reads DGGITQSPKYLFRKEGQNVTLSCEQNLNHDAMYWYRQDPGQGLRLIYYSQIVNDFQKGDIAEGYSVSREKKESFPLTVTSAQKNPTAFYLCASSIDFLAENGNQPQHFGDGTRLSIL.

The chain carries TRBV7-9 and TRBJ1-2, with a weak D call TRBD1 (6 bases). Trimming took 6 bases from V and 4 from J, leaving 15 bases between them. CDR1 and CDR2 (germline): SEHNR, FQNEAQ (reference sequence). The CDR3 length is 14 residues. The CDR3 loop reads CASSSQGQFYGYTF. The CDR3 DNA sequence: TGTGCCAGCAGTTCTCAAGGACAGTTCTATGGCTACACCTTC. Complete variable domain (other parts from reference TRBV7-9 and TRBJ1-2): DTGVSQNPRHKITKRGQNVTFRCDPISEHNRLYWYRQTLGQGPEFLTYFQNEAQLEKSRLLSDRFSAERPKGSFSTLEIQRTEQGDSAMYLCASSSQGQFYGYTFGSGTRLTVV.